The sequence of this T cell receptor beta chain was determined in a study of T cells in Graves' hyperthyroidism and ophthalmopathy. General study findings and limits: Blood also contained most expanded thyroid clonotypes above 0.001.

This clonotype was observed many times. The antigen remains undetermined. The germline CDR1 and CDR2 sequences are SGDLS and YYNGEE. This CDR3 is built from 13 residues. Trimming removed 4 bases at V and 3 bases at J, with 8 bases between. The TCR beta CDR3 regions underwent amplification using RNA transcripts as the source. An initial round of RT-PCR targeting the TCR CDR3 relied on the HTBI primer set. One entry per CDR3 protein results from TCRdb running MiXCR on the multiplex PCR reads. The sample consists of approximately 590,000 distinct CDR3 sequences, 15% to 19% of them appearing once. The chain is built from TRBV9 and TRBJ1-3, with D hard to call. The receptor was derived from a woman aged 25 to 39 with Graves' hyperthyroidism. Source material: blood. The CDR3 bases are TGTGCCAGCAGCTCCCCCAATGGAAACACCATATATTTT. It encodes CASSSPNGNTIYF.